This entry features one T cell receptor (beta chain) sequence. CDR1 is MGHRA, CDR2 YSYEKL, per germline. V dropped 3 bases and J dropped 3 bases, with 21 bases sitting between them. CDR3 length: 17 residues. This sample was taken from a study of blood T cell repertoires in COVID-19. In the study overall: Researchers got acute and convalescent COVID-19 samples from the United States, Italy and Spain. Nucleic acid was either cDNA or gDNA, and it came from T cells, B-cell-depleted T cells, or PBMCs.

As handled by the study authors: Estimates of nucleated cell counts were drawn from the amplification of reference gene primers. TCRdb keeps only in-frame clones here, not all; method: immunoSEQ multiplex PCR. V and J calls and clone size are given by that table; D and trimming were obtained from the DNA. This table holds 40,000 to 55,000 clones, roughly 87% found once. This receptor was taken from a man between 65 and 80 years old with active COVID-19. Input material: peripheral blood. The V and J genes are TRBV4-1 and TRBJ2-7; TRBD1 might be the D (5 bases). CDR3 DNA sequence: TGCGCCAGCAGCCAGGCCCCAAGGCAGGGTGTAAGCTACGAGCAGTACTTC. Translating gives CASSQAPRQGVSYEQYF.